This T cell receptor (beta chain) stems from a study of neoadjuvant anti-PD-1 for oral cavity cancer. About the research overall: Most patients had three to four biweekly doses of 3 mg/kg nivolumab before resection. Patients without progression got a fourth dose around day 43.

Profiled with immunoSEQ multiplex PCR; TCRdb holds only in-frame clones, not every one. The sample has 84,000 or so clones; roughly 80% are singletons. The germline V gene has CDR1 SGHRS and CDR2 YFSETQ. The CDR3 length is 16 residues. V gave up 0 bases and J gave up 1 base, with 11 bases separating them. V usage is TRBV5-1 and J usage is TRBJ1-3; D remains ambiguous. The sample was PBMCs, taken before nivolumab (anti-PD-1) treatment. The sequence derives from a person aged 40 to 85 with oral cavity squamous cell carcinoma. CDR3: CASSLDGSASGNTIYF. Written as DNA, the CDR3 is TGCGCCAGCAGCTTGGACGGCAGTGCGTCTGGAAACACCATATATTTT.